The clone carrying this T cell receptor beta chain was seen at least ten times. Its antigen is not identified. Separate cDNA molecules each had unique molecular identifiers attached to them. TCRdb called the 5' RACE reads again in MiXCR, with one record for every CDR3 protein. This repertoire shows approximately 30,000 distinct CDR3 sequences, approximately 4.6% found once; its top ten account for almost 8%. Germline trimming cut 5 bases from V and 0 bases from J; bases unmatched to any gene: 11. The V gene's germline CDR1 is SGHAT and CDR2 FQNNGV. CDR3 size: 17 residues. The data derive from a study of early T cells in non-severe SARS-CoV-2 infection. Study-wide context: Bulk RNA taken from unsorted whole blood was sequenced, leaving chains unpaired.

Findings of the study overall: VDJdb matching skewed toward anti-spike CD8 responses, missing private and CD4 specificities.

The TCR was taken from an adult who was a healthcare worker with PCR-confirmed SARS-CoV-2 infection or an uninfected control (not recorded which). The V and J genes are TRBV11-2 and TRBJ2-7, with TRBD2 matching over 9 bases. Sequenced sample: whole blood. DNA of the CDR3: TGTGCCAGCAGCCGCACAATTAGCGGGGGTAGCTCCTACGAGCAGTACTTC. Translated, it gives CASSRTISGGSSYEQYF.